The clone carrying this T cell receptor (beta chain) was counted at least ten times. These data originate in a study of regulatory T cells in long-lasting Graves disease. Time point described: persistent/refractory GD, antithyroid drugs over 5 years with positive TRAb. From PBMCs, RNA was extracted and then used to make the TCR library. This CDR3 contains 19 residues. Germline V gene lookup returns CDR1 SGHTA and CDR2 FQGNSA. V was cut by 1 base and J by 2 bases, with 24 bases left in between. Through Arm-PCR of CDR3 regions and iRepertoire HTBI primers, TCR beta libraries were built. MiXCR was run by TCRdb on the multiplex PCR reads, yielding one entry per CDR3 protein. This table holds 650,000 to 850,000 distinct CDR3 sequences, around 30% found once.

The clonotype comes from a female donor with Graves disease. V is TRBV7-2 and J is TRBJ2-7; possible D gene TRBD1, 6 bases. Specimen: peripheral blood mononuclear cells (PBMCs), collected when the disease was refractory, from a patient treated with antithyroid drugs. The CDR3 spells CASSLGGPPTGTGPYEQYF. CDR3 DNA sequence: TGTGCCAGCAGCTTAGGAGGTCCCCCCACAGGGACGGGCCCCTACGAGCAGTACTTC. The full variable domain, with the rest looked up from reference TRBV7-2 and TRBJ2-7, is GAGVSQSPSNKVTEKGKDVELRCDPISGHTALYWYRQSLGQGLEFLIYFQGNSAPDKSGLPSDRFSAERTGGSVSTLTIQRTQQEDSAVYLCASSLGGPPTGTGPYEQYFGPGTRLTVT.